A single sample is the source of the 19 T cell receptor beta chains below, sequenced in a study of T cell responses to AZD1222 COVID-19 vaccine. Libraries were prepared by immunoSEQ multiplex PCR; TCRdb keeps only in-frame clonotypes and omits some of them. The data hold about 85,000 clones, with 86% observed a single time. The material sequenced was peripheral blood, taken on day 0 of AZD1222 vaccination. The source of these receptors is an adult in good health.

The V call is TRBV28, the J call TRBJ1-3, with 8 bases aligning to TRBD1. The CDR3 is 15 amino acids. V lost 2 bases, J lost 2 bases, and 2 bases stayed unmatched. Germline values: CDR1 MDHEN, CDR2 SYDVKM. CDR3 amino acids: CASSLGTGPGNTIYF. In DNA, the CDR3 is TGTGCCAGCAGTTTAGGGACAGGCCCTGGAAACACCATATATTTT.

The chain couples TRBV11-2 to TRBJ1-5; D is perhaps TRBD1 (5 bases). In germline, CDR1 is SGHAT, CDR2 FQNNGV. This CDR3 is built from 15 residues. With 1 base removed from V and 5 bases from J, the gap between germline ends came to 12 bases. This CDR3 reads CASSLGEGRDQPQHF. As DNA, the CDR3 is TGTGCCAGCAGCTTAGGGGAGGGACGGGATCAGCCCCAGCATTTT. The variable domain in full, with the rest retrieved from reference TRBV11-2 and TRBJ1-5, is EAGVAQSPRYKIIEKRQSVAFWCNPISGHATLYWYQQILGQGPKLLIQFQNNGVVDDSQLPKDRFSAERLKGVDSTLKIQPAKLEDSAVYLCASSLGEGRDQPQHFGDGTRLSIL.

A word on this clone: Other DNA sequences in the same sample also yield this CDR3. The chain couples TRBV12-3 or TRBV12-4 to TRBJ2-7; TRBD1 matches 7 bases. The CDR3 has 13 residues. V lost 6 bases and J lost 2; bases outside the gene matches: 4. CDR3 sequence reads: CASRRTGAYEQYF. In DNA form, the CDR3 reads TGTGCCAGCAGACGGACAGGCGCCTACGAGCAGTACTTC.

The CDR3 loop is CASSGARQGQGYTF. CDR3 nucleotides: TGTGCCAGCAGTGGAGCCCGACAGGGTCAGGGCTACACCTTC. This chain uses TRBV6-1 with TRBJ1-2; 7 nucleotides match TRBD1. Germline V gene data show CDR1 as MNHNS and CDR2 as SASEGT. V lost 4 bases to trimming and J lost 8 bases; unmatched junction nucleotides: 10. This CDR3 spans 14 amino acids.

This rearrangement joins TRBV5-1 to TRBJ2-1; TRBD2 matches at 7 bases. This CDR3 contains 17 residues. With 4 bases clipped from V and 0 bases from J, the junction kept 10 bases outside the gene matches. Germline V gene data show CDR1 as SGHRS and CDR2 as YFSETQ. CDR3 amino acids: CASSPSEGGPSYNEQFF. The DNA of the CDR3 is TGCGCCAGCAGCCCCTCGGAGGGAGGGCCCTCCTACAATGAGCAGTTCTTC.

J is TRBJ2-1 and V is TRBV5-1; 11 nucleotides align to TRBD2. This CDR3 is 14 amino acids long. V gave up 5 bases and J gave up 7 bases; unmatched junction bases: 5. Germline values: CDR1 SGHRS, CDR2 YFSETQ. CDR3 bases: TGCGCCAGCAGTCTACTAGCGGGAGCGAATGAGCAGTTCTTC. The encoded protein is CASSLLAGANEQFF.

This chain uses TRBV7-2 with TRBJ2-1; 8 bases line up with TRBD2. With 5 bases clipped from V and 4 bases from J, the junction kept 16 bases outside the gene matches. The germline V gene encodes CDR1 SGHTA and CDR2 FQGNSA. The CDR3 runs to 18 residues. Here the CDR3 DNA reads TGTGCCAGCAGCCTCCCCAAGACTAGCGACGGCCGGTACAATGAGCAGTTCTTC. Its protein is CASSLPKTSDGRYNEQFF.

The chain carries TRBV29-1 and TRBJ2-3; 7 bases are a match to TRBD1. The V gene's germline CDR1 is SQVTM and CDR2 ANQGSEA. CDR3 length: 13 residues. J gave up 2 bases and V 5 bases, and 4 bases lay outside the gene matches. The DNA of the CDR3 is TGCAGCGTTACAGGGGCGATCACAGATACGCAGTATTTT. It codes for CSVTGAITDTQYF.

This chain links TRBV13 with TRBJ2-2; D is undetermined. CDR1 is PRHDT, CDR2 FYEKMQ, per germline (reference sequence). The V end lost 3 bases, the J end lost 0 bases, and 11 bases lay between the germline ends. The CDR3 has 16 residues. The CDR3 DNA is TGTGCCAGCAGCTTTACACAGATTCCGAACACCGGGGAGCTGTTTTTT. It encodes CASSFTQIPNTGELFF.

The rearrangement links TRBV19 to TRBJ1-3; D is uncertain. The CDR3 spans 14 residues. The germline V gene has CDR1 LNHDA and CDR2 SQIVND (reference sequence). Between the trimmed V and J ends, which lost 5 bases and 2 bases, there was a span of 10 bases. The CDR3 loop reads CASSYDPTGNTIYF. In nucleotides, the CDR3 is TGTGCCAGTAGTTACGACCCAACTGGAAACACCATATATTTT. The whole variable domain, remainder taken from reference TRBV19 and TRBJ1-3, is DGGITQSPKYLFRKEGQNVTLSCEQNLNHDAMYWYRQDPGQGLRLIYYSQIVNDFQKGDIAEGYSVSREKKESFPLTVTSAQKNPTAFYLCASSYDPTGNTIYFGEGSWLTVV.

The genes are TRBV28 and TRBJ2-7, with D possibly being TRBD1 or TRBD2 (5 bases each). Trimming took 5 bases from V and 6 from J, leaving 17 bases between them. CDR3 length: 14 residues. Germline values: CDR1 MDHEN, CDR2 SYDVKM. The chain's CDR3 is CASSPAARGLEQYF. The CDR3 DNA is TGTGCCAGCAGTCCTGCCGCCCGGGGCCTCGAGCAGTACTTC.

In DNA, the CDR3 is TGTGCCAGCAGCCTCCGTTTGGTGCCTGCAGGGCGGTTACCGAAGAGTGGCTACACCTTC. Its protein product is CASSLRLVPAGRLPKSGYTF. The chain combines TRBV6-6 with TRBJ1-2; perhaps TRBD1 as D (5 bases). Germline loops: CDR1 MNHNY, CDR2 SVGAGI (reference sequence). CDR3 length equals 20 residues. With 6 bases removed from V and 7 bases from J, the gap between germline ends came to 36 bases.

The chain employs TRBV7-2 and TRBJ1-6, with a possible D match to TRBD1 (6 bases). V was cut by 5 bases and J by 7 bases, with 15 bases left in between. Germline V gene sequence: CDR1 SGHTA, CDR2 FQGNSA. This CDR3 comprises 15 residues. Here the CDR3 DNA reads TGTGCCAGCAGCCTGGATGGGGGGCCCAATTCACCCCTCCACTTT. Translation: CASSLDGGPNSPLHF. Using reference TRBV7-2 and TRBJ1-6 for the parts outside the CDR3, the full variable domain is GAGVSQSPSNKVTEKGKDVELRCDPISGHTALYWYRQSLGQGLEFLIYFQGNSAPDKSGLPSDRFSAERTGGSVSTLTIQRTQQEDSAVYLCASSLDGGPNSPLHFGNGTRLTVT.

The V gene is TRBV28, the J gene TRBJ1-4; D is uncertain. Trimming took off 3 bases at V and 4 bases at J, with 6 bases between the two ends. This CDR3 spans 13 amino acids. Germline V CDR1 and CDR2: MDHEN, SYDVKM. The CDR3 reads CASSLGSNEKLFF. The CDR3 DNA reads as TGTGCCAGCAGTTTGGGAAGTAATGAAAAACTGTTTTTT.

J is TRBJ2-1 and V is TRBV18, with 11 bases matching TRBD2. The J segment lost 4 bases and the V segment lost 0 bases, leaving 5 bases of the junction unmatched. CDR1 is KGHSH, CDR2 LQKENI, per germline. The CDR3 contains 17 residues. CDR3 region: CASSPPLLAGVYNEQFF. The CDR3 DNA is TGTGCCAGCTCACCACCGCTACTAGCGGGAGTATACAATGAGCAGTTCTTC.

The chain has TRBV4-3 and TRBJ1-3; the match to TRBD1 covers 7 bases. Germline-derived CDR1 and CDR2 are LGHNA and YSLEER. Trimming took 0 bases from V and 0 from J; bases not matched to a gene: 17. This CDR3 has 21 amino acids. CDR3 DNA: TGCGCCAGCAGCCAAGAAATTTGGCCGACAGGGACCCTCGGCTCTGGAAACACCATATATTTT. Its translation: CASSQEIWPTGTLGSGNTIYF.

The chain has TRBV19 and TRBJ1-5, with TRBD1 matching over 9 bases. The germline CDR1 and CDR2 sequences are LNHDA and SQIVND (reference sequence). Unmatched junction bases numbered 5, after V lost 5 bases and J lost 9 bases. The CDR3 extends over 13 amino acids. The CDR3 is CASSLTGGGPQHF. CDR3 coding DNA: TGTGCCAGTAGTCTGACAGGGGGGGGGCCCCAGCATTTT. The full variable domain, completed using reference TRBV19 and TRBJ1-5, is DGGITQSPKYLFRKEGQNVTLSCEQNLNHDAMYWYRQDPGQGLRLIYYSQIVNDFQKGDIAEGYSVSREKKESFPLTVTSAQKNPTAFYLCASSLTGGGPQHFGDGTRLSIL.

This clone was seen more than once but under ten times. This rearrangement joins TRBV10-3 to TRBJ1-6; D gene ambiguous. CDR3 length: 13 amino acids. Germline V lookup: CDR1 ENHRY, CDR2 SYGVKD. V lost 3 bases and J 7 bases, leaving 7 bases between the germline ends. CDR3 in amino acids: CAISDRMNSPLHF. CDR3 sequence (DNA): TGTGCCATCAGTGACAGGATGAATTCACCCCTCCACTTT.

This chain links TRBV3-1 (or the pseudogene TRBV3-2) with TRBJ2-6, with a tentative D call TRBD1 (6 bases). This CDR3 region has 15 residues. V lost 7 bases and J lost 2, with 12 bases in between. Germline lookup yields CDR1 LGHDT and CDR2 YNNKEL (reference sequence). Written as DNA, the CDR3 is TGTGCCAGCACCAGAGGGGGTACTGGGGCCAACGTCCTGACTTTC. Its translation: CASTRGGTGANVLTF.